This TCR beta chain emerged from a study of TIL therapy for anti-PD-1-resistant metastatic lung cancer. Study summary: Patients then received nivolumab; progressors got lymphodepletion, TIL and IL-2. Median patient age was 54, ranging about 35-85 years.

The time point denotes: pre-treatment sample, taken before nivolumab and TIL therapy. This clone was recorded a few times. The CDR3 has 14 amino acids. V was shortened by 7 bases and J by 7 bases, with 14 bases between the two germline ends. Germline lookup yields CDR1 SNHLY and CDR2 FYNNEI. This was the immunoSEQ v3 assay. The method was immunoSEQ multiplex PCR; TCRdb's version includes in-frame clones alone and lacks a portion of them. The sample lists 50,000 to 65,000 clones; around four fifths were seen once. The TCR comes from a person aged 25-85 years with non-small cell lung cancer. The sample in question was blood, obtained at baseline. This chain links TRBV2 with TRBJ1-6; the D gene is possibly TRBD1 (5 bases). This CDR3 is CASIPGRLNSPLHF. The CDR3 DNA is TGTGCCAGCATCCCGGGACGGCTGAATTCACCCCTCCACTTT. The entire variable domain, with the rest obtained from reference TRBV2 and TRBJ1-6, is as follows: EPEVTQTPSHQVTQMGQEVILRCVPISNHLYFYWYRQILGQKVEFLVSFYNNEISEKSEIFDDQFSVERPDGSNFTLKIRSTKLEDSAMYFCASIPGRLNSPLHFGNGTRLTVT.